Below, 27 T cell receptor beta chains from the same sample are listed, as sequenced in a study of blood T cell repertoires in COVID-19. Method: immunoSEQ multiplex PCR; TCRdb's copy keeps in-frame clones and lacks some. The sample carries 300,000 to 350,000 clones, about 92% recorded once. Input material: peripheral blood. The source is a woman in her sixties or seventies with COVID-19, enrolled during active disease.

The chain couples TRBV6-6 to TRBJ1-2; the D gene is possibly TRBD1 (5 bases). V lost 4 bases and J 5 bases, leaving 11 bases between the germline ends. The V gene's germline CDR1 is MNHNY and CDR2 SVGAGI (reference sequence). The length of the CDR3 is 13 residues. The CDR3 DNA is TGTGCCAGCAGTTTCCAACAGGAATATGGCTACACCTTC. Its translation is CASSFQQEYGYTF.

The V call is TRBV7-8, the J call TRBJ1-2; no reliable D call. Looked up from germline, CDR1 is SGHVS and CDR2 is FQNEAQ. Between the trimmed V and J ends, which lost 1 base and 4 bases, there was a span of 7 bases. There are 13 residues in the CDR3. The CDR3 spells CASSLGQSYGYTF. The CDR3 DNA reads TGTGCCAGCAGCTTAGGACAATCCTATGGCTACACCTTC.

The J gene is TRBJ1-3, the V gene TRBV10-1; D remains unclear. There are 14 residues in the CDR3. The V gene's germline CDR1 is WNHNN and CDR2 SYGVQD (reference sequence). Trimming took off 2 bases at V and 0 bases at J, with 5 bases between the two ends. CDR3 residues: CASSEGSSGNTIYF. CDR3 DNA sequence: TGCGCCAGCAGTGAGGGGAGCTCTGGAAACACCATATATTTT.

CDR3 DNA sequence: TGTGCCAGCAGCCAGCGGCTGACTGAAGCTTTCTTT. Protein product: CASSQRLTEAFF. This rearrangement joins TRBV3-1 (or the pseudogene TRBV3-2) to TRBJ1-1; D gene unclear. V gave up 3 bases and J gave up 5 bases, with 7 bases separating them. Germline assignment: CDR1 LGHDT and CDR2 YNNKEL (reference sequence). This CDR3 region has 12 residues.

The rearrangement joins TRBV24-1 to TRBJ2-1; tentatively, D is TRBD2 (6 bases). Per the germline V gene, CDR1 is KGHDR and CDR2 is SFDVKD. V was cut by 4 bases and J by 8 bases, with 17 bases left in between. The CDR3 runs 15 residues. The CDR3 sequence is CATSDQRGTRDEQFF. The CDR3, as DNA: TGTGCCACCAGTGACCAACGCGGGACTCGGGATGAGCAGTTCTTC.

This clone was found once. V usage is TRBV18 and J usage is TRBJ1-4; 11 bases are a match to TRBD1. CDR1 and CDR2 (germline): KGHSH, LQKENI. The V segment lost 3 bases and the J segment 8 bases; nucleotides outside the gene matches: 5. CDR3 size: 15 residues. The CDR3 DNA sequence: TGTGCCAGCTCACCCGGGACAGGGGGTGGCGAAAAACTGTTTTTT. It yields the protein CASSPGTGGGEKLFF.

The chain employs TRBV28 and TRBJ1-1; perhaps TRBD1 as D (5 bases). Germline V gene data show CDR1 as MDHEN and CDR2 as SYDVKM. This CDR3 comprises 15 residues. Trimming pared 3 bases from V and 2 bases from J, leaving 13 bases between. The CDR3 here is CASSLPGRVNTEAFF. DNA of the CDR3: TGTGCCAGCAGTTTGCCAGGGCGAGTCAACACTGAAGCTTTCTTT.

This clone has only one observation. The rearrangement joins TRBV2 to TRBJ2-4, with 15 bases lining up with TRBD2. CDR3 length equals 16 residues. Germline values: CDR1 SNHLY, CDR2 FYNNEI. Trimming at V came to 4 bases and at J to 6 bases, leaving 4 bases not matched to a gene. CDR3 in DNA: TGTGCCAGCAGTGGGACTAGCGGGGGGGCCCGAAACATTCAGTACTTC. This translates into CASSGTSGGARNIQYF.

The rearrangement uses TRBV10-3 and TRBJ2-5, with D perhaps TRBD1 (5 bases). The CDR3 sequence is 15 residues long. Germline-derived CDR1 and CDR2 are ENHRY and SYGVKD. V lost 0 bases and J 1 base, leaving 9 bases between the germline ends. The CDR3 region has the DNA TGTGCCATCAGTGAGTCGGGCAGGGCCCAAGAGACCCAGTACTTC. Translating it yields CAISESGRAQETQYF.

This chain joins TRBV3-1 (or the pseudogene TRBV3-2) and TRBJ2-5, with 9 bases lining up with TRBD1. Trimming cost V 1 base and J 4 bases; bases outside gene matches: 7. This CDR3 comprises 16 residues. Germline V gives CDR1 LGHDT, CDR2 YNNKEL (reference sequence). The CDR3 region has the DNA TGTGCCAGCAGCCAAGTCGGGACAGGGTGGGGAGAGACCCAGTACTTC. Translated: CASSQVGTGWGETQYF.

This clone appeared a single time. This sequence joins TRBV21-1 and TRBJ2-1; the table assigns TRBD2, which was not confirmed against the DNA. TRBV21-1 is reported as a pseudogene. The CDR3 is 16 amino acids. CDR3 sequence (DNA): TGTGCCAGCAGCAAAGGCACCAGCGGGGGGGCCCCTGAGCAGTTCTTC. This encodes CASSKGTSGGAPEQFF.

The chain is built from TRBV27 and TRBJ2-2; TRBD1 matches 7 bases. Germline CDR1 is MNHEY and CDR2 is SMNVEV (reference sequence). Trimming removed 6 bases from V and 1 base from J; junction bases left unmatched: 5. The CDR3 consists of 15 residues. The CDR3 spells CASSLRTGNTGELFF. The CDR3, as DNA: TGTGCCAGCAGCCTTAGGACAGGGAACACCGGGGAGCTGTTTTTT.

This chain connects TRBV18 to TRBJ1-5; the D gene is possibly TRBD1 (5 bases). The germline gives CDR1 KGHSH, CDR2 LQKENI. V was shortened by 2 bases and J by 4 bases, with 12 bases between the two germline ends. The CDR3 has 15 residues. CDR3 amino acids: CASSPGREGNQPQHF. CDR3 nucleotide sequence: TGTGCCAGCTCACCAGGAAGGGAGGGGAATCAGCCCCAGCATTTT.

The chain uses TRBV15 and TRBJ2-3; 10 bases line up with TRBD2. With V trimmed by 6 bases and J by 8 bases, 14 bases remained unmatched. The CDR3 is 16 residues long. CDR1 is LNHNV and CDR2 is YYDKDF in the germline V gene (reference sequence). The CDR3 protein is CATRPGAAGGQSTQYF. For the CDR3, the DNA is TGTGCCACCAGACCCGGGGCAGCGGGGGGGCAAAGTACGCAGTATTTT.

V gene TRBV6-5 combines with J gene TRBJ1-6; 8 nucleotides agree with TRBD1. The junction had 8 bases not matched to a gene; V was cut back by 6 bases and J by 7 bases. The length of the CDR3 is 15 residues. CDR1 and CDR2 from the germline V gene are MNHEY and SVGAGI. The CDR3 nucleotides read TGTGCCAGCAGAGACAGGGGACGAAGGAATTCACCCCTCCACTTT. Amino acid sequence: CASRDRGRRNSPLHF.

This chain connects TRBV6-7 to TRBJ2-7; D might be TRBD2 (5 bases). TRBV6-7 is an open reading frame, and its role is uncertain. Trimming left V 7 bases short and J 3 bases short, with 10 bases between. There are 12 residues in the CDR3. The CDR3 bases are TGTGCCAGCACCGAGGGATACTACGAGCAGTACTTC. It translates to CASTEGYYEQYF.

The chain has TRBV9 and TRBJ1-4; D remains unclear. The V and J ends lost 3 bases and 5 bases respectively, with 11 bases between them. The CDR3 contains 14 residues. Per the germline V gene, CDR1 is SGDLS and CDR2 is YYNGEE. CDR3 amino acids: CASSATTINEKLFF. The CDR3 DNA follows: TGTGCCAGCAGCGCTACTACCATCAATGAAAAACTGTTTTTT.

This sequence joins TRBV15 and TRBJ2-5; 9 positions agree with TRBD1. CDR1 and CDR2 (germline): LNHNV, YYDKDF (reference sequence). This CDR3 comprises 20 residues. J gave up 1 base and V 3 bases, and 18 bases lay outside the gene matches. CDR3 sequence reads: CATSSPRGQGEPLPQETQYF. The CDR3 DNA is TGTGCCACCAGCAGTCCCCGGGGACAGGGTGAGCCGCTCCCCCAAGAGACCCAGTACTTC. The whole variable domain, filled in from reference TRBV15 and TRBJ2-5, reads DAMVIQNPRYQVTQFGKPVTLSCSQTLNHNVMYWYQQKSSQAPKLLFHYYDKDFNNEADTPDNFQSRRPNTSFCFLDIRSPGLGDTAMYLCATSSPRGQGEPLPQETQYFGPGTRLLVL.

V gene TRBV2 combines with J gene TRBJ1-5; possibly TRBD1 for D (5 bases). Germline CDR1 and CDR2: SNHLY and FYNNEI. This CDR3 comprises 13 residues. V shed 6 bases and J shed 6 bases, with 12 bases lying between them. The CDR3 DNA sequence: TGTGCCAGCAGGGGGGGGGATAGTCAGCCCCAGCATTTT. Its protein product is CASRGGDSQPQHF.

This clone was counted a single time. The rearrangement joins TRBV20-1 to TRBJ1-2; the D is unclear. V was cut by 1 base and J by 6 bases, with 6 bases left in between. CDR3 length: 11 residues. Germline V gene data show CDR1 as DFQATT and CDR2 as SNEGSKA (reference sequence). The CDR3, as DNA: TGCAGTGCTAGAGGACTTAATGGCTACACCTTC. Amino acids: CSARGLNGYTF.

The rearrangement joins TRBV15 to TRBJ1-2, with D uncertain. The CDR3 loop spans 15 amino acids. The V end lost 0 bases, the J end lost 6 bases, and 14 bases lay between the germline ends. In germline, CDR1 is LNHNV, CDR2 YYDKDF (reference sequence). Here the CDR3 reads CATSRDTRRVDGYTF. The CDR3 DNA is TGTGCCACCAGCAGAGATACCCGAAGAGTGGATGGCTACACCTTC.

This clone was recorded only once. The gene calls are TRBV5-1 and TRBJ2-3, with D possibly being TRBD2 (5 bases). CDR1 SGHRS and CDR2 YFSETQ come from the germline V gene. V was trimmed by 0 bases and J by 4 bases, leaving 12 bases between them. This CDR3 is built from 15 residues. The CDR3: CASSLGERRADTQYF. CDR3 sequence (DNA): TGCGCCAGCAGCTTGGGGGAGCGTAGGGCAGATACGCAGTATTTT.

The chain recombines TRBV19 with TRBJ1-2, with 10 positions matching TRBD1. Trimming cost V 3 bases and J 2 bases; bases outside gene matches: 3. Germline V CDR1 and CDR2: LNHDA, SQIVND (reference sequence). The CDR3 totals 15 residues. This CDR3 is CASSMGTGANYGYTF. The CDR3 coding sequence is TGTGCCAGTAGTATGGGGACAGGGGCAAACTATGGCTACACCTTC.

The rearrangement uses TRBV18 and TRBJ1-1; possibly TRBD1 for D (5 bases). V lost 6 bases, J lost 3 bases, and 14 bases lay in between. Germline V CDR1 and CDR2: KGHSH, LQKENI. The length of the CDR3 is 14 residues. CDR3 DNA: TGTGCCAGCTCTCGGCTCAGGGAGGACACTGAAGCTTTCTTT. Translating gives CASSRLREDTEAFF.

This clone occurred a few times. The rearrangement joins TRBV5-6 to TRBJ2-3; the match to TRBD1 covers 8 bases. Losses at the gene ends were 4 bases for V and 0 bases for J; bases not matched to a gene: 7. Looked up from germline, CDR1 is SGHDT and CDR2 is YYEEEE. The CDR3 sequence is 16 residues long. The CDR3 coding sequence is TGTGCCAGCAGCCCCTCGCAGGGGGCTAGCACAGATACGCAGTATTTT. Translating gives CASSPSQGASTDTQYF.

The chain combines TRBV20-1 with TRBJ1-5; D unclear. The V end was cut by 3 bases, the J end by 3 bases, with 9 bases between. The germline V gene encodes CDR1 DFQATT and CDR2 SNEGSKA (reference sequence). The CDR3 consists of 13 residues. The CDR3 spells CSASSGSNQPQHF. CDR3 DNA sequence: TGCAGTGCTAGTAGCGGGTCCAATCAGCCCCAGCATTTT.

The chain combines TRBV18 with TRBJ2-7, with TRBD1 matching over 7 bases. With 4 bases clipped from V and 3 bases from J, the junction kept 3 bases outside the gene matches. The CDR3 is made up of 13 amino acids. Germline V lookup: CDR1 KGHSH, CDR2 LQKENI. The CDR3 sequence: CASSLRDSYEQYF. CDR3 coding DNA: TGTGCCAGCTCACTCCGGGACAGCTACGAGCAGTACTTC.